The entry below describes one TCR beta chain. The antigen is unknown. TCRdb keeps only in-frame clones here, not all; method: immunoSEQ multiplex PCR. The repertoire holds 150,000 to 200,000 clones, with about 85% as singletons. Germline V gene lookup returns CDR1 SGDLS and CDR2 YYNGEE. CDR3 length: 16 residues. V lost 7 bases, J lost 6 bases, and 23 bases lay in between. This sample was included in a study of T cell responses to AZD1222 COVID-19 vaccine. Regarding the study as a whole: Close to half of all spike-specific TCRs reportedly target regions of the variants that are unmutated. Spike was spanned by vaccine-associated CD4 TCRs, which were dominant at 160-218 and 743-854.

Here the sequenced sample was peripheral blood, taken on day 0 of AZD1222 vaccination. The chain has TRBV9 and TRBJ2-1; tentative D call: TRBD1 (6 bases). This receptor was taken from an adult in good health. The CDR3 sequence: CASASPGQGIPNEQFF. The CDR3 region has the DNA TGTGCCAGCGCATCCCCTGGGCAGGGGATCCCCAATGAGCAGTTCTTC.